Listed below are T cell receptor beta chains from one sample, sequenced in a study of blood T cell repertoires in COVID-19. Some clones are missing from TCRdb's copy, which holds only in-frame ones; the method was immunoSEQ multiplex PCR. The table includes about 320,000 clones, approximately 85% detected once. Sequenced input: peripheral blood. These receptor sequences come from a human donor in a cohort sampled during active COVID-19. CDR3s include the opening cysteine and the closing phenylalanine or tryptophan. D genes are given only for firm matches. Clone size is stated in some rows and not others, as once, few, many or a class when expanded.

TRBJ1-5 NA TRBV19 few CASSYKGGNQPQHF TGTGCCAGTAGTTATAAGGGGGGCAATCAGCCCCAGCATTTT
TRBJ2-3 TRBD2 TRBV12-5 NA CASGSTSGLMGDTQYF TGTGCTAGTGGTTCCACTAGCGGCTTAATGGGAGATACGCAGTATTTT
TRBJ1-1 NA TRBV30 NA CAWIQGRLGTEAFF TGTGCCTGGATTCAGGGTCGTCTCGGCACTGAAGCTTTCTTT
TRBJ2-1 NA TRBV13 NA CASSSFLQGNEQFF TGTGCCAGCAGTTCCTTCCTACAGGGCAATGAGCAGTTCTTC
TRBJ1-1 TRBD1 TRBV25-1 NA CASSEPQTGGLTEAFF TGTGCCAGCAGTGAACCACAGACAGGGGGGCTCACTGAAGCTTTCTTT
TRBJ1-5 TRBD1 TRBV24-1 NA CATQRDRNQPQHF TGTGCCACCCAAAGGGACAGAAATCAGCCCCAGCATTTT
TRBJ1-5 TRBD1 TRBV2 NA CASSVDRASNQPQHF TGTGCCAGCAGTGTCGACAGGGCCAGCAATCAGCCCCAGCATTTT
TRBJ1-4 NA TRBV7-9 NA CASSPSVSEKLFF TGTGCCAGCAGCCCGAGTGTGAGTGAAAAACTGTTTTTT
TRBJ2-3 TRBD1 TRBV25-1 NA CASSKLQTGAKADTQYF TGTGCCAGCAGCAAACTCCAGACAGGGGCGAAAGCAGATACGCAGTATTTT
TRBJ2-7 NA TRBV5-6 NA CASSHGNHYEQYF TGTGCCAGCAGCCACGGGAACCACTACGAGCAGTACTTC
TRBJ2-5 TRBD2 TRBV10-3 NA CAISERTSGETQYF TGTGCCATCAGTGAAAGGACTAGTGGAGAGACCCAGTACTTC
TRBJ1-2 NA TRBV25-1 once CASSDPPPEWAGYTF TGTGCCAGCAGTGACCCCCCTCCCGAGTGGGCCGGCTACACCTTC
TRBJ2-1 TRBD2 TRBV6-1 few CASSESGLAGEGEQFF TGTGCCAGCAGTGAAAGCGGCCTAGCGGGGGAAGGTGAGCAGTTCTTC
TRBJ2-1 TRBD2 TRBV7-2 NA CASSLLLIGLAGNEQFF TGTGCCAGCAGCTTACTTCTCATAGGACTAGCGGGGAATGAGCAGTTCTTC
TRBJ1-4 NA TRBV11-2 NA CASSLGPTDYHEKLFF TGTGCCAGCAGCTTGGGGCCGACAGATTACCACGAAAAACTGTTTTTT
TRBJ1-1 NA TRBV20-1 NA CSAKRNEAFF TGCAGTGCTAAGCGGAATGAAGCTTTCTTT
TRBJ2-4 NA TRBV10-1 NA CAILRTGGDIQYF TGCGCCATCCTGAGGACAGGAGGGGACATTCAGTACTTC
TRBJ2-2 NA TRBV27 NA CASSSDRNTGELFF TGTGCCAGCAGTTCGGACAGGAACACCGGGGAGCTGTTTTTT
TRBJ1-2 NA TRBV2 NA CASGGRANYGYTF TGTGCCAGCGGCGGGAGAGCTAACTATGGCTACACCTTC
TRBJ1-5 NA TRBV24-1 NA CATSAGNQPQHF TGTGCCACCAGTGCAGGGAATCAGCCCCAGCATTTT
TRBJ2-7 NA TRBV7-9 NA CASSPGSKEIYEQYF TGTGCCAGCAGCCCCGGATCAAAGGAGATCTACGAGCAGTACTTC
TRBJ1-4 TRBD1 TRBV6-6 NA CASSDRQGLNEKLFF TGTGCCAGCAGCGATAGACAGGGGTTGAATGAAAAACTGTTTTTT
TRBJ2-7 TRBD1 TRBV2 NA CASSESGQGAYHEQYF TGTGCCAGCAGTGAATCCGGACAGGGGGCGTACCACGAGCAGTACTTC
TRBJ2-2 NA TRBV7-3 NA CASSLTGVNTGELFF TGTGCCAGCAGCTTAACCGGGGTGAACACCGGGGAGCTGTTTTTT
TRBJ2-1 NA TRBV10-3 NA CAISESAGNEQFF TGTGCCATCAGTGAGTCTGCAGGGAATGAGCAGTTCTTC
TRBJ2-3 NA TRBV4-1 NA CASSPSSASSTDTQYF TGCGCCAGCAGCCCCAGTAGCGCTTCTAGCACAGATACGCAGTATTTT
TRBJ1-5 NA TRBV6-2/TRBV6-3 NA CASSYKTALNQPQHF TGTGCCAGCAGTTACAAGACTGCTCTGAATCAGCCCCAGCATTTT
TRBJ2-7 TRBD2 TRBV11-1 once CASRPSGGRNYAQYF TGTGCCAGCAGGCCTAGCGGGGGGCGCAACTACGCGCAGTACTTC
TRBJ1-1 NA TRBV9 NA CASSVAGGLGTEAFF TGTGCCAGCAGCGTTGCGGGGGGACTGGGAACTGAAGCTTTCTTT
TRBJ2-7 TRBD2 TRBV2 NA CASSEIYTSGSRHEQYF TGTGCCAGCAGTGAGATCTACACTAGCGGGTCCCGCCACGAGCAGTACTTC
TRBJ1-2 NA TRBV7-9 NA CASSPFPLPNKNYGYTF TGTGCCAGCAGCCCTTTCCCCTTACCGAACAAGAACTATGGCTACACCTTC
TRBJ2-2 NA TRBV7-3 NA CASSFDTTGELFF TGTGCCAGCAGCTTCGACACCACCGGGGAGCTGTTTTTT